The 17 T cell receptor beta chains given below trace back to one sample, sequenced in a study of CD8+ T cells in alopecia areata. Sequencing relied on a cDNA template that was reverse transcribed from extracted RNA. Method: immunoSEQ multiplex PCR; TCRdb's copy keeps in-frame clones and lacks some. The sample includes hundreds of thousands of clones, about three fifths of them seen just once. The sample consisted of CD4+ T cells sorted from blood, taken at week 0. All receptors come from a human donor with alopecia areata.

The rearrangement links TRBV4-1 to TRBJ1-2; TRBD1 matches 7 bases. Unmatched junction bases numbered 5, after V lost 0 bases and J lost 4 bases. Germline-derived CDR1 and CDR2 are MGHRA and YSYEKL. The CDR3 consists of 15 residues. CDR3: CASSQDQGEAYGYTF. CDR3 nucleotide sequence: TGCGCCAGCAGCCAAGATCAGGGGGAGGCCTATGGCTACACCTTC.

The CDR3 DNA follows: TGTGCCTGGACACCGGGGTATAGCAATCAGCCCCAGCATTTT. As protein: CAWTPGYSNQPQHF. This chain joins TRBV30 and TRBJ1-5; D is uncertain. Germline V gene lookup returns CDR1 GTSNPN and CDR2 SVGIG (reference sequence). The CDR3 runs to 14 residues. Trimming removed 4 bases from V and 0 bases from J, with 10 bases in between.

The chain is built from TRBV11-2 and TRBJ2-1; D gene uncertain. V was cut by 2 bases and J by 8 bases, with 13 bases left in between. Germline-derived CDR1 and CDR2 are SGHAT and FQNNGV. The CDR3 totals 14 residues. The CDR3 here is CASSLSGLTHEQFF. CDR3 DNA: TGTGCCAGCAGCTTATCCGGGCTAACCCATGAGCAGTTCTTC.

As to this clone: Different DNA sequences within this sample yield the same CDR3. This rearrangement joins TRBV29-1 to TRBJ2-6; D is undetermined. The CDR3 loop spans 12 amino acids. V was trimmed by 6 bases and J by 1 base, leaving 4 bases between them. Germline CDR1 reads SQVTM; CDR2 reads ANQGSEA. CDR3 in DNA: TGCAGCGTCCGGTCTGGGGCCAACGTCCTGACTTTC. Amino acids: CSVRSGANVLTF.

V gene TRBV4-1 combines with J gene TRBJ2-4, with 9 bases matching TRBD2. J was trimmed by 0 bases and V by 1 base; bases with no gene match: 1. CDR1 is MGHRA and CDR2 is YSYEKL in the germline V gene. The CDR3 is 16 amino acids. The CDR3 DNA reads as TGCGCCAGCAGCCAAGGACTAGCGGTAGCCAAAAACATTCAGTACTTC. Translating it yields CASSQGLAVAKNIQYF.

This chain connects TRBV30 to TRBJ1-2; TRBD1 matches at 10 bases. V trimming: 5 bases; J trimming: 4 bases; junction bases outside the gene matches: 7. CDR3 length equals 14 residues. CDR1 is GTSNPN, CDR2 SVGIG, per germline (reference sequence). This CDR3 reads CAWETGGRFYGYTF. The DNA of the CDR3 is TGTGCCTGGGAGACAGGGGGCCGCTTCTATGGCTACACCTTC.

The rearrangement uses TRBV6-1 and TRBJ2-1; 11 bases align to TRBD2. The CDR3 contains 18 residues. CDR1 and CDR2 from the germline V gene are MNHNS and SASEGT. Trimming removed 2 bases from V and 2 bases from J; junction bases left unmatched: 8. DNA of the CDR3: TGTGCCAGCAGTGAACCGACTAGCGGGGATATTACCTACAATGAGCAGTTCTTC. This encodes CASSEPTSGDITYNEQFF.

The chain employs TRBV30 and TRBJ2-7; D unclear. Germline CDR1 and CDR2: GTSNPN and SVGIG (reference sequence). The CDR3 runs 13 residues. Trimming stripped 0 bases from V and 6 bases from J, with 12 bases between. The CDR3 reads CAWSVSLSAEQYF. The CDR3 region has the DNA TGTGCCTGGAGTGTTTCCCTTTCTGCCGAGCAGTACTTC. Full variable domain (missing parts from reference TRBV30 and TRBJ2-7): SQTIHQWPATLVQPVGSPLSLECTVEGTSNPNLYWYRQAAGRGLQLLFYSVGIGQISSEVPQNLSASRPQDRQFILSSKKLLLSDSGFYLCAWSVSLSAEQYFGPGTRLTVT.

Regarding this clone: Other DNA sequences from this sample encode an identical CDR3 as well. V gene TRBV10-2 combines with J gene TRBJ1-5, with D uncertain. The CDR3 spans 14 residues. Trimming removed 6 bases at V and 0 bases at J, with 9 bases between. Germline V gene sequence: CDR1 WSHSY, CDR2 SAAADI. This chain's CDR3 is CASSESHSNQPQHF. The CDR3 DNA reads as TGCGCCAGCAGCGAATCGCATAGCAATCAGCCCCAGCATTTT.

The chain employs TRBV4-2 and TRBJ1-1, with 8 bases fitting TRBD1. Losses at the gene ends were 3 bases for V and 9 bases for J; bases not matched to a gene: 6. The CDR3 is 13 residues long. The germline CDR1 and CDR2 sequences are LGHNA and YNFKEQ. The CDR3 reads CASSHPTGEKAFF. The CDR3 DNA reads TGTGCCAGCAGCCACCCGACAGGGGAAAAAGCTTTCTTT.

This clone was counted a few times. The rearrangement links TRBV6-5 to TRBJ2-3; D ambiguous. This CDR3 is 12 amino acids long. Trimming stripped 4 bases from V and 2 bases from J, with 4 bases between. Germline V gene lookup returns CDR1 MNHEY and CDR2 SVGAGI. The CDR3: CASSSTTDTQYF. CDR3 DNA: TGTGCCAGCAGTTCCACCACAGATACGCAGTATTTT.

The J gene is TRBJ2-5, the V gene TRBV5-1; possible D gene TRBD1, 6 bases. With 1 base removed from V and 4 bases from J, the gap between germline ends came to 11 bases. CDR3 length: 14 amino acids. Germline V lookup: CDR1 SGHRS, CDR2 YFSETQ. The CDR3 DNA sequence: TGCGCCAGCAGCTTGTTTGCAGGGGCAGAGACCCAGTACTTC. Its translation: CASSLFAGAETQYF.

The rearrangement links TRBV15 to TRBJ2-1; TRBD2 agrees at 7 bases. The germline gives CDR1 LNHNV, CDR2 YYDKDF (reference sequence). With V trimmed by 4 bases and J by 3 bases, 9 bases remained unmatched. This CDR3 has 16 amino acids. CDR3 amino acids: CATSNPLAEIYNEQFF. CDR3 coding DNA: TGTGCCACCAGCAACCCGCTAGCGGAAATCTACAATGAGCAGTTCTTC.

CDR3 in amino acids: CASSGPFGSTGELFF. CDR3 nucleotide sequence: TGTGCCAGCAGTGGGCCTTTCGGCAGTACCGGGGAGCTGTTTTTT. The chain combines TRBV2 with TRBJ2-2; D gene unclear. The CDR3 is 15 residues long. The ends were cut back, 4 bases at V and 5 bases at J, with 14 bases in the middle. Germline CDR1 reads SNHLY; CDR2 reads FYNNEI.

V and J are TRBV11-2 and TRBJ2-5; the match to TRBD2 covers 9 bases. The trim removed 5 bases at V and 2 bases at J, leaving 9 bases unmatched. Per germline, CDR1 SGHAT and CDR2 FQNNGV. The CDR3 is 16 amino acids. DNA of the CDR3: TGTGCCAGCAGCCTCAACCCGACTAGCGGACAAGAGACCCAGTACTTC. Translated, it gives CASSLNPTSGQETQYF.

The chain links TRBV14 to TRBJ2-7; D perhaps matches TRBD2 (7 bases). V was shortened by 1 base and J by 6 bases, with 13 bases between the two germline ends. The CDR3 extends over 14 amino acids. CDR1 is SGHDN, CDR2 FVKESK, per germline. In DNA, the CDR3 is TGTGCCAGCAGCCAAGGATGGGGGGGGCGCGAGCAGTACTTC. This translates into CASSQGWGGREQYF.

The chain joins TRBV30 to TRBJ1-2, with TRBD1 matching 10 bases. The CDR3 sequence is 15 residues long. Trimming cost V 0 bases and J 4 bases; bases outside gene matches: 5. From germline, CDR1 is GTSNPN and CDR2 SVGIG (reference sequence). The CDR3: CAWSVGRTGGYGYTF. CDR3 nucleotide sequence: TGTGCCTGGAGTGTAGGCCGGACAGGGGGCTATGGCTACACCTTC. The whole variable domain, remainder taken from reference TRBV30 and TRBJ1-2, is SQTIHQWPATLVQPVGSPLSLECTVEGTSNPNLYWYRQAAGRGLQLLFYSVGIGQISSEVPQNLSASRPQDRQFILSSKKLLLSDSGFYLCAWSVGRTGGYGYTFGSGTRLTVV.